This TCR beta chain was found in a study of blood T cell repertoires in COVID-19. Study summary: Samples representing acute and convalescent COVID-19 were sourced from the United States, Italy and Spain.

In the authors' methods: Scientists estimated how many nucleated cells there were by amplifying reference gene primers. Profiling relied on immunoSEQ multiplex PCR, and the TCRdb table lists in-frame clones only, not all of them. For V, J and clone size, that table is used; D and trimming come from the DNA. Among around 700,000 clones listed, 85% to 90% were seen once. Sequencing was done on a sample of peripheral blood. This receptor was taken from a woman under 30 with acute or convalescent COVID-19.

The CDR3 spells CATSRDMTERDGYTF. As DNA, the CDR3 is TGTGCCACCAGCAGAGATATGACAGAGCGGGATGGCTACACCTTC. The rearrangement links TRBV15 to TRBJ1-2; tentative D call: TRBD1 (5 bases). This CDR3 has 15 amino acids. V lost 0 bases and J lost 6, with 14 bases in between. Looked up from germline, CDR1 is LNHNV and CDR2 is YYDKDF (reference sequence).